Presented here are 19 T cell receptor beta chains from one specimen sequenced in a study of T cell clonality in common variable immunodeficiency. Using immunoSEQ multiplex PCR, the repertoire was profiled, and TCRdb retains in-frame clones only, with some absent. This sample comprises about 43,000 clones, none seen once only. The sequenced sample was peripheral blood mononuclear cells. The source is a person aged 18 to 69 in good health.

This clone was detected ten times or more. The observed sequence ends 3 residues before the CDR3 terminus, with the missing tail filled in from the germline J gene. The chain joins TRBV5-1 to TRBJ2-1, with 12 bases identical to TRBD2. Trimming removed 4 bases from V and 9 bases from J; junction bases left unmatched: 8. Per the germline V gene, CDR1 is SGHRS and CDR2 is YFSETQ. The CDR3 length is 15 residues. The sequenced CDR3 bases are TGCGCCAGCAGCACGACTAGCGGGAGAGGTATTGAG. As protein: CASSTTSGRGIE. The full CDR3 sequence reads CASSTTSGRGIEQFF.

This clone showed up many times. The read gets to within 3 residues of the CDR3 end, and the germline J gene fills in the rest. The chain joins TRBV30 to TRBJ2-4, with unresolved D. V lost 7 bases to trimming and J lost 1 base, with 14 bases between them. This CDR3 contains 14 residues. CDR1 GTSNPN and CDR2 SVGIG come from the germline V gene (reference sequence). Partial CDR3 DNA: TGTGCCTTGGTCAGAATCGAGGCCAAAAACATT. Protein sequence: CALVRIEAKNI. The entire CDR3 is CALVRIEAKNIQYF.

This clone was counted at least ten times. Relative to the germline gene, one junction end is altered; a read error may explain this. With the read ending 3 residues before the CDR3 end, the germline J gene is used to fill in that end. The V call is TRBV4-2, the J call TRBJ2-7, with TRBD1 as a possible D gene (6 bases). This CDR3 is 16 amino acids long. The germline gives CDR1 LGHNA, CDR2 YNFKEQ. CDR3 DNA (partial): TGCGCCAGCAGCCAAGATCTGATGCAGGGGACCAACGAG. This codes for CASSQDLMQGTNE. The entire CDR3 is CASSQDLMQGTNEQYF.

This clone was seen more than once but under ten times. Coverage ceases 3 residues before the CDR3 finishes, and the germline J gene fills in the end. This chain connects TRBV29-1 to TRBJ2-7; 10 bases line up with TRBD1. This CDR3 has 13 amino acids. J was trimmed by 5 bases and V by 6 bases; bases with no gene match: 7. Germline CDR1 SQVTM, CDR2 ANQGSEA. This CDR3 is CSVGDRGTDEQYF. The CDR3 DNA, read in part, is TGCAGCGTCGGGGACAGGGGAACAGACGAG.

This clone was recorded many times. The read is 3 residues too short to cover the CDR3 end, so that end is filled in from the germline J gene. V usage is TRBV5-4 and J usage is TRBJ2-2; weak D call: TRBD1 (6 bases). This CDR3 is 13 amino acids long. Trimming removed 0 bases from V and 9 bases from J, with 9 bases in between. CDR1 and CDR2 from the germline V gene are SGHNT and YYREEE (reference sequence). The CDR3 is CASSLEDRRELFF. The sequenced part of the CDR3 DNA is TGTGCCAGCAGCTTGGAAGACAGGCGGGAG.

This clone was detected ten times or more. The CDR3 end lies 3 residues beyond the end of the read and is filled in from the germline J gene. The V call is TRBV20-1, the J call TRBJ1-1; possibly TRBD1 for D (6 bases). Trimming removed 1 base from V and 2 bases from J, with 14 bases in between. Germline loops: CDR1 DFQATT, CDR2 SNEGSKA (reference sequence). CDR3 size: 15 residues. The CDR3 DNA, read in part, is TGCAGTGCTAGAGGATCCGGGACACCTAACACTGAA. It codes for CSARGSGTPNTE. The whole CDR3 protein is CSARGSGTPNTEAFF.

In its sample, this clone was seen a few times. Read data end 3 residues before the CDR3 end; the end is taken from the germline J gene. The rearrangement links TRBV19 to TRBJ2-4, with D maybe TRBD1 (6 bases). Germline CDR1 and CDR2: LNHDA and SQIVND (reference sequence). The CDR3 totals 15 residues. Incomplete CDR3 DNA: TGTGCCAGTACCGAATTCACAGGGTTGGGCCAGCCT. Its translation: CASTEFTGLGQP. The whole CDR3 sequence reads CASTEFTGLGQPQYF.

This clone appeared many times. One end of the junction is discordant with germline, which a read error may explain. From the germline J gene comes the end of the CDR3, since the read stops 3 residues before it. The V call is TRBV7-7, the J call TRBJ2-2; a weak D match, TRBD1 (6 bases). There are 15 residues in the CDR3. The germline CDR1 and CDR2 sequences are SSHAT and FNYEAQ (reference sequence). Partial CDR3 DNA: TGTGCTAGCAGCTTAAGGGGGTCGAACACCGGGGAG. This gives the protein CASSLRGSNTGE. The CDR3 in its entirety is CASSLRGSNTGELFF.

This clone was seen many times. The read finishes 3 residues shy of the CDR3 end, and the germline J gene is used to complete it. V gene TRBV5-6 combines with J gene TRBJ1-2; D remains ambiguous. Germline V CDR1 and CDR2: SGHDT, YYEEEE. CDR3 length: 11 residues. V was shortened by 3 bases and J by 7 bases, with 7 bases between the two germline ends. The covered CDR3 bases are TGTGCCAGCAGCTACGAGGCTGGC. Protein sequence: CASSYEAG. The entire CDR3 sequence reads CASSYEAGYTF.

At least ten counts were recorded for this clone. Read data end 3 residues before the CDR3 end; the end is taken from the germline J gene. J is TRBJ1-5 and V is TRBV30; perhaps TRBD1 as D (5 bases). Germline V gene data show CDR1 as GTSNPN and CDR2 as SVGIG (reference sequence). The CDR3 covers 18 residues. Trimming cost V 2 bases and J 0 bases, with 20 bases left between them. CDR3 sequence reads: CAWSTPSSGTHSNQPQHF. CDR3 bases read: TGTGCCTGGAGTACCCCTTCTAGCGGGACTCATAGCAATCAGCCC.

Ten or more counts support this clone. The CDR3 goes on 3 residues after the read ends, and that part is filled in from the germline J gene. The chain combines TRBV9 with TRBJ2-7; D is perhaps TRBD2 (5 bases). Trimming left V 4 bases short and J 6 bases short, with 11 bases between. The CDR3 spans 12 residues. Per germline, CDR1 SGDLS and CDR2 YYNGEE. CDR3 in amino acids: CASSPRGSEQYF. The part of the CDR3 DNA that was read is TGTGCCAGCAGCCCCCGGGGTTCCGAG.

In this sample, this clone turned up many times. This CDR3 reads CASGRTAYEQYF. The CDR3 DNA, read in part, is TGTGCCAGCGGAAGGACTGCCTACGAG. The chain carries TRBV2 and TRBJ2-7; TRBD2 is a possible D gene (5 bases). Coverage ceases 3 residues before the CDR3 finishes, and the germline J gene fills in the end. Germline-derived CDR1 and CDR2 are SNHLY and FYNNEI. The V and J ends lost 8 bases and 2 bases respectively, with 10 bases between them. This CDR3 has 12 residues.

This clone has ten or more counts. The CDR3 end falls 3 residues outside the read, so it is completed with the germline J gene. The chain links TRBV19 to TRBJ2-5, with 9 positions matching TRBD2. Losses at the gene ends were 6 bases for V and 1 base for J; bases not matched to a gene: 3. The CDR3 length is 14 residues. CDR1 is LNHDA, CDR2 SQIVND, per germline (reference sequence). The part of the CDR3 DNA that was read is TGTGCCAGTAGATTGCGGGGGGGCCAAGAGACC. Amino acids: CASRLRGGQET. The CDR3 as a whole reads CASRLRGGQETQYF. The full variable domain, with the rest looked up from reference TRBV19 and TRBJ2-5, is DGGITQSPKYLFRKEGQNVTLSCEQNLNHDAMYWYRQDPGQGLRLIYYSQIVNDFQKGDIAEGYSVSREKKESFPLTVTSAQKNPTAFYLCASRLRGGQETQYFGPGTRLLVL.

This clone was detected many times. The DNA ends 3 residues before the CDR3 does, and the rest of the CDR3 is filled in from the germline J gene. The chain joins TRBV6-4 to TRBJ1-6; D is perhaps TRBD1 (5 bases). This CDR3 is 16 amino acids long. The germline V gene encodes CDR1 MRHNA and CDR2 SNTAGT. V was shortened by 4 bases and J by 4 bases, with 14 bases between the two germline ends. This CDR3 is CASSASVAGYNSPLHF. The covered CDR3 bases are TGTGCCAGCAGTGCCTCCGTCGCAGGGTATAATTCACCC.

This clone has a count of ten or more. The sequenced fragment ends 3 residues before the CDR3 boundary, so the rest is inferred from the germline J gene. The chain links TRBV12-3 or TRBV12-4 to TRBJ2-7; no reliable D call. V was shortened by 4 bases and J by 2 bases, with 3 bases between the two germline ends. The CDR3 has 11 residues. The CDR3 loop reads CASSSTYEQYF. The sequenced part of the CDR3 DNA is TGTGCCAGCAGTTCCACCTACGAG.

This clone showed up many times. The read stops 3 residues short of the end of the CDR3; the missing end is completed from the germline J gene. The chain carries TRBV20-1 and TRBJ1-4, with 9 bases identical to TRBD1. J was trimmed by 5 bases and V by 5 bases; bases with no gene match: 6. The CDR3 has 14 amino acids. Germline-derived CDR1 and CDR2 are DFQATT and SNEGSKA (reference sequence). The DNA read from the CDR3 is TGCAGTGCTTACTCCGGGACAGGGAATGAAAAA. Residues: CSAYSGTGNEK. The whole CDR3 sequence is CSAYSGTGNEKLFF.

Comment on this clone: Coverage ceases 3 residues before the CDR3 finishes, and the germline J gene fills in the end. This sequence joins TRBV2 and TRBJ1-5; 10 bases fit TRBD1. After removal of 6 bases from V and 6 bases from J, the junction contained 5 bases not matched to a gene. The CDR3 is made up of 14 amino acids. The V gene's germline CDR1 is SNHLY and CDR2 FYNNEI. The CDR3 spells CASSWTGGSQPQHF. The part of the CDR3 DNA that was read is TGTGCCAGCAGCTGGACAGGGGGAAGTCAGCCC.

This clone was observed a handful of times. The read terminates 3 residues ahead of where the CDR3 ends, so the germline J gene completes it. This sequence joins TRBV20-1 and TRBJ2-7; 7 bases are a match to TRBD2. V shed 5 bases, J shed 5 bases, and the junction held 15 bases outside the gene matches. The germline V gene encodes CDR1 DFQATT and CDR2 SNEGSKA (reference sequence). This CDR3 contains 15 residues. CDR3 in amino acids: CSAFGGLAGADEQYF. The part of the CDR3 DNA that was read is TGCAGTGCTTTCGGAGGGCTGGCGGGAGCCGACGAG.

This chain's CDR3 is CSALRQTGAGNTIYF. The CDR3 bases that were read are TGCAGTGCTTTACGGCAGACAGGGGCGGGAAACACC. The chain links TRBV20-1 to TRBJ1-3, with 8 bases matching TRBD1. The read halts 3 residues ahead of the CDR3 end, with the missing end drawn from the germline J gene. The length of the CDR3 is 15 residues. Germline V gene lookup returns CDR1 DFQATT and CDR2 SNEGSKA (reference sequence). Trimming removed 5 bases from V and 4 bases from J; junction bases left unmatched: 10.